This T cell receptor (beta chain) was documented in a study of T-cell memory formation after mild COVID-19. TCRdb recomputed calls from the 5' RACE reads with MiXCR, one row per CDR3 protein. This table holds about 250,000 distinct CDR3 sequences, approximately 15% found once. Study-level results: Contracting CD4+ clones sat mainly in CM and EM; CD8+ in EMRA.

This clonotype was seen more than once but under ten times. Its antigen remains unknown. The germline CDR1 and CDR2 sequences are SNHLY and FYNNEI. Deletions cut 6 bases from V and 2 bases from J, with 10 bases between. The CDR3 contains 14 residues. This chain connects TRBV2 to TRBJ1-4; no clear D gene. This sequence was found in an adult woman who had mild COVID-19 (a few samples of this study predate the infection). Cell type and time point are not known. Sequencing was performed on PBMCs or a T cell subset sorted from them (not recorded which). The CDR3 region has the DNA TGTGCCAGCAGGCCGGGAAGTACTAATGAAAAACTGTTTTTT. Amino acid sequence: CASRPGSTNEKLFF.